This T cell receptor (beta chain) was recorded in a study of read filtering for tumor transcriptome and immune sequencing. The wider study: By R-ISS, stages I, II and III held 8, 16 and 7 patients. Whole-transcriptome libraries were prepared after DNase treatment.

At the time of active disease, bone marrow was collected from every patient. From 400 to 450 ng of RNA, a library with molecular barcoded alpha/delta and beta/gamma adaptors was made. TCRdb reprocessed the reads with MiXCR, giving one entry per CDR3 protein. The sample includes 120,000 or so distinct CDR3 sequences, 10% to 15% seen only once; the top ten take around 10%. This clonotype has ten or more counts. What it binds is unknown. Study-level points and caveats: Without single-read clonotypes, shared clonotype proportions correlated more between IR-seq and RNA-seq.

This TCR was sampled from a donor at least 40 years old with multiple myeloma. Sequencing was done on a sample of a population of CD138-negative cells sorted from bone marrow.

The CDR3 DNA follows: TGTGCCAGCAGCTTCGACGGGACAGGGAACACTGAAGCTTTCTTT. It yields the protein CASSFDGTGNTEAFF. The chain carries TRBV7-2 and TRBJ1-1; TRBD1 matches at 8 bases. The CDR3 runs 15 residues. Germline CDR1 and CDR2: SGHTA and FQGNSA. V lost 3 bases to trimming and J lost 1 base; unmatched junction nucleotides: 4.